Listed below are T cell receptor beta chains from one sample, sequenced in a study of lymphopenia after photon versus proton radiotherapy. Generated by immunoSEQ multiplex PCR, the TCRdb table keeps only in-frame clones and is missing some. Of roughly 18,000 clones detected, roughly four fifths appear once; the ten largest clones hold approximately 2.6%. The material was peripheral blood, obtained from a patient treated with photon-based radiotherapy. These receptors all stem from a woman in her forties or fifties with pancreatic cancer. Each CDR3 is given with its conserved first and last residue. D genes are given only for firm matches. Part of the rows lack a size; the others show once, few, many or a class for expanded clones.

J	D	size	V	DNA	CDR3
TRBJ1-5	-	-	TRBV5-1	TGCGCCAGCAGCCCGTCTCTAGCGGGGGTGGCTACGCAGCATTTT	CASSPSLAGVATQHF
TRBJ2-6	-	-	TRBV25-1	TGTGCCAGCAGTGTGACTGGGGCCAACGTCCTGACTTTC	CASSVTGANVLTF
TRBJ2-7	-	-	TRBV5-6	TGTGCCAGCAGCTTCCAGGGAAGCGTCGCGCAGTACTTC	CASSFQGSVAQYF
TRBJ2-2	-	once	TRBV6-1	TGTGCCACCTCGAACAGACTGGGAAACACCGGGGAGCTGTTTTTT	CATSNRLGNTGELFF
TRBJ2-5	TRBD2	-	TRBV9	TGTGCCAGCAGCGTAGGTCACCGGGGGGGTGCCCTTCAAGAGACCCAGTACTTC	CASSVGHRGGALQETQYF
TRBJ1-2	-	-	TRBV7-9	TGTGCCAGCAGCTCCTTCGGGGCAGCCGCTAACTATGGCTACACCTTC	CASSSFGAAANYGYTF
TRBJ2-1	-	-	TRBV19	TGTGCCAGTAGTATAGCGGGACGCCAGCACAATGAGCAGTTCTTC	CASSIAGRQHNEQFF
TRBJ2-3	-	-	TRBV7-6	TGTGCCAGCAGCCCCGGTCCGGATACGCAGTATTTT	CASSPGPDTQYF
TRBJ1-4	-	-	TRBV9	TGTGCCAGCAGCGTAGCTACGGGAAGCTTAGGTGAAAAACTGTTTTTT	CASSVATGSLGEKLFF
TRBJ2-3	-	-	TRBV10-3	TGTGCCATCAGTCTTAGGGACGGCGGCACAGATACGCAGTATTTT	CAISLRDGGTDTQYF
TRBJ2-1	-	-	TRBV28	TGTGCCAGCAGTTTGGACCTGGACAATGAGCAGTTCTTC	CASSLDLDNEQFF
TRBJ1-3	TRBD1	-	TRBV28	TGTGCCAGCAGCTCAAACCGTTGGGACAGGCCTGGAAACACCATATATTTT	CASSSNRWDRPGNTIYF
TRBJ2-7	-	once	TRBV18	TGTGCCAGCTCACCGGGGGGCCGGTCCTACGAGCAGTACTTC	CASSPGGRSYEQYF
TRBJ2-3	-	-	TRBV5-4	TGTGCCAGCAGCCCTTATATCGGCACAGATACGCAGTATTTT	CASSPYIGTDTQYF